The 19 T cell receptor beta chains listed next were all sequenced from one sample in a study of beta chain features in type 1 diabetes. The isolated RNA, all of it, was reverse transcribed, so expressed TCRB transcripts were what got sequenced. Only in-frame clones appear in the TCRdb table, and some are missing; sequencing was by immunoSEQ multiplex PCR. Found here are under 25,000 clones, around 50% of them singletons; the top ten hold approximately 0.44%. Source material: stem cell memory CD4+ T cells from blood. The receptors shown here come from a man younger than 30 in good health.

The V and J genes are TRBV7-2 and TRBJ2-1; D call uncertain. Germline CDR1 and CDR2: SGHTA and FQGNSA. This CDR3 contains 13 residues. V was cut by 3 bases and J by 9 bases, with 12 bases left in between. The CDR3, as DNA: TGTGCCAGCAGCTTCGCCCCCAACGGTGAGCAGTTCTTC. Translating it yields CASSFAPNGEQFF.

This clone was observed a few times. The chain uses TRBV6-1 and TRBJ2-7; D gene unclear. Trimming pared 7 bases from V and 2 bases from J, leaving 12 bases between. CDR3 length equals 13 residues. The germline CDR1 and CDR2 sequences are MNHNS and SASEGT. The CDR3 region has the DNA TGTGCCAGCACTGTAGCAGGAGCCTACGAGCAGTACTTC. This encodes CASTVAGAYEQYF.

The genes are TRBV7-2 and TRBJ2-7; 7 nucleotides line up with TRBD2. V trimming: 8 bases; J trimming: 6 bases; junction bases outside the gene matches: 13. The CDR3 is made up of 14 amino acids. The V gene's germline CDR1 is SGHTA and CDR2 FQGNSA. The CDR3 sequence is CASGRGYPTGEQYF. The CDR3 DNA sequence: TGTGCCAGCGGGAGGGGTTACCCGACGGGCGAGCAGTACTTC.

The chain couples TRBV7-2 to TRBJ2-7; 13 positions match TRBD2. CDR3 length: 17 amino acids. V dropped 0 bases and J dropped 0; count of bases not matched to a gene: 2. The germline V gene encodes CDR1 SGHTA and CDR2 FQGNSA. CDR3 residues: CASSLAGTSGVSYEQYF. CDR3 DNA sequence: TGTGCCAGCAGCTTAGCGGGGACTAGCGGGGTCTCCTACGAGCAGTACTTC. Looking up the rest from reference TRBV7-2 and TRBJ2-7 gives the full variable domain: GAGVSQSPSNKVTEKGKDVELRCDPISGHTALYWYRQSLGQGLEFLIYFQGNSAPDKSGLPSDRFSAERTGGSVSTLTIQRTQQEDSAVYLCASSLAGTSGVSYEQYFGPGTRLTVT.

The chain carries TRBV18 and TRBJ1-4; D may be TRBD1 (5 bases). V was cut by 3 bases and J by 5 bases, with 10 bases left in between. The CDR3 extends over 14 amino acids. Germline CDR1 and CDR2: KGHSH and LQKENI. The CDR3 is CASSPGHSNEKLFF. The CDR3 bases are TGTGCCAGCTCACCCGGACATTCCAATGAAAAACTGTTTTTT.

The CDR3 coding sequence is TGTGCCAGCAGCTTACAGAACACAGATACGCAGTATTTT. It yields the protein CASSLQNTDTQYF. The chain combines TRBV7-3 with TRBJ2-3, with D hard to call. Trimming stripped 2 bases from V and 2 bases from J, with 5 bases between. This CDR3 contains 13 residues. Germline CDR1 and CDR2: SGHTA and FQGTGA.

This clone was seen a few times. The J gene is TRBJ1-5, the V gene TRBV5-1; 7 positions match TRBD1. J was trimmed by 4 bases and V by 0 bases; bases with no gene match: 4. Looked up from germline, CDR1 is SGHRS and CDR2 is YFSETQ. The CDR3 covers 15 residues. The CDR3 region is CASSLDRGSNQPQHF. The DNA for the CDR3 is TGCGCCAGCAGCTTGGACAGGGGCTCTAATCAGCCCCAGCATTTT.

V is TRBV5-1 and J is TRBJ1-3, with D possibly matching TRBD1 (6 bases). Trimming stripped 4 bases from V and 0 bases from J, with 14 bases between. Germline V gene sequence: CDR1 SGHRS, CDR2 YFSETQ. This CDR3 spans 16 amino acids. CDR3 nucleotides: TGCGCCAGCAGCCCCCACAGGGCCCTCTCTGGAAACACCATATATTTT. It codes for CASSPHRALSGNTIYF.

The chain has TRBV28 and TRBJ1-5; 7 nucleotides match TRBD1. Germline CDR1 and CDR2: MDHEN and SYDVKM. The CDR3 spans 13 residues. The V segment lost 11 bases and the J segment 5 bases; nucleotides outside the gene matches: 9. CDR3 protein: CAVNQGEHQPQHF. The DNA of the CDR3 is TGTGCCGTAAATCAGGGGGAGCATCAGCCCCAGCATTTT.

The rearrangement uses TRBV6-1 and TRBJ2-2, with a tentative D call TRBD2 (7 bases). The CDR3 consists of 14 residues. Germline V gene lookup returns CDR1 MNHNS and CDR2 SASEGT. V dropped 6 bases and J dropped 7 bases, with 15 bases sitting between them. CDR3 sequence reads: CASRTRGGVGELFF. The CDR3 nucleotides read TGTGCCAGCAGGACTAGGGGGGGAGTCGGGGAGCTGTTTTTT.

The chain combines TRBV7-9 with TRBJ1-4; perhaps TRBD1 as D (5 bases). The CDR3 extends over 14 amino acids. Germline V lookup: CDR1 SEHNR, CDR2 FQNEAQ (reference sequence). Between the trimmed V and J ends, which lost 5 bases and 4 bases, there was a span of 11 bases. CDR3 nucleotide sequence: TGTGCCAGCAGCCCAGACAGATATAATGAAAAACTGTTTTTT. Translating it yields CASSPDRYNEKLFF.

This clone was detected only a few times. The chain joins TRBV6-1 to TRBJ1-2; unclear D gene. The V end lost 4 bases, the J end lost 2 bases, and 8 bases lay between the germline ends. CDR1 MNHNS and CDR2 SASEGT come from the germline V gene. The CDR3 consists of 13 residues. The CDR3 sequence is CASSGSGNYGYTF. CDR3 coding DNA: TGTGCCAGCAGTGGGTCAGGAAACTATGGCTACACCTTC.

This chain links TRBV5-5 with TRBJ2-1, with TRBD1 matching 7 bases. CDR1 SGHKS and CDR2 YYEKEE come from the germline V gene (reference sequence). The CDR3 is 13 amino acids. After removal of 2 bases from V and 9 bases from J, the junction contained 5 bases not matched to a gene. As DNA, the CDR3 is TGTGCCAGCAGCTTCGACAGGGCCCGTGAGCAGTTCTTC. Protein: CASSFDRAREQFF.

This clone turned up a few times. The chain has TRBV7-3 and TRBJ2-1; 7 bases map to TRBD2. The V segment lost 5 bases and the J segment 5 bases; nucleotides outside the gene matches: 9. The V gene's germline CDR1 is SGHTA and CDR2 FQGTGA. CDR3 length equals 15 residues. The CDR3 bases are TGTGCCAGCAGCCCGGGACTACCCAGGGACAATGAGCAGTTCTTC. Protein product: CASSPGLPRDNEQFF.

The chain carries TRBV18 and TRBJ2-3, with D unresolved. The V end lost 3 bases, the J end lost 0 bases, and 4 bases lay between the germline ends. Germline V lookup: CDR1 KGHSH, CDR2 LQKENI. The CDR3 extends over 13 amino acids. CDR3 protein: CASSPYSTDTQYF. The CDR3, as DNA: TGTGCCAGCTCACCCTATAGCACAGATACGCAGTATTTT.

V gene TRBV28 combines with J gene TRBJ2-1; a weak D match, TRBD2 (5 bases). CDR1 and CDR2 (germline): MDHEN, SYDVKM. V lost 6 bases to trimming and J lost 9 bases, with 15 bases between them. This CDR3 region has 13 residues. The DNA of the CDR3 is TGTGCCAGCAGCCAGGTGGTACGGGGTGAGCAGTTCTTC. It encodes CASSQVVRGEQFF. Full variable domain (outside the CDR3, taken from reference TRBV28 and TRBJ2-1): DVKVTQSSRYLVKRTGEKVFLECVQDMDHENMFWYRQDPGLGLRLIYFSYDVKMKEKGDIPEGYSVSREKKERFSLILESASTNQTSMYLCASSQVVRGEQFFGPGTRLTVL.

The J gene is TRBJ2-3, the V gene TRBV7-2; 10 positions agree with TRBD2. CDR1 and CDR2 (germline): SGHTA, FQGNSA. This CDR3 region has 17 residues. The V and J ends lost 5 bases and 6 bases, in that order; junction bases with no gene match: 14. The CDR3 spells CASSPNPPSGGADTQYF. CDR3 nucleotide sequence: TGTGCCAGCAGCCCCAATCCCCCCAGCGGGGGGGCGGATACGCAGTATTTT.

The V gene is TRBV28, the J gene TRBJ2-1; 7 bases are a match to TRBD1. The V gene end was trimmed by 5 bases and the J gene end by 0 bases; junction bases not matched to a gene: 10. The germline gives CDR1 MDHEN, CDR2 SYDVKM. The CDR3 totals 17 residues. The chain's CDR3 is CASSPRTGGRSYNEQFF. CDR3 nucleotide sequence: TGTGCCAGCAGTCCGAGGACAGGCGGTCGCTCCTACAATGAGCAGTTCTTC.

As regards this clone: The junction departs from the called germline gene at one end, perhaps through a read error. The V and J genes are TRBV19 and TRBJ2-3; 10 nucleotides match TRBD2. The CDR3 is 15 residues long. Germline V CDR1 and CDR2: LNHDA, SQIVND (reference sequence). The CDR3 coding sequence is TGTGCCAGTAGTCTCTCGGCTAGCGGGGGCCCAATCGGCAATTTT. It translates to CASSLSASGGPIGNF.